One T cell receptor (beta chain) is described in this entry. Seattle-derived patients entered the study during active infection and were followed longitudinally. CDR1 MGHRA and CDR2 YSYEKL come from the germline V gene. The V gene lost 0 bases and the J gene lost 5 bases, with 17 bases spanning the gap. The CDR3 is 16 amino acids. This sample stems from a study of blood T cell repertoires in COVID-19. In the study overall: COVID-19 samples collected from the United States, Italy and Spain covered acute and convalescent phases. T cells, B-cell-depleted T cells, or PBMCs supplied cDNA or gDNA.

Authors' methods: Quantification of nucleated cells was approximated via reference gene primer amplification. Data came from immunoSEQ multiplex PCR; TCRdb stores just in-frame clones and leaves some out. V, J and clone size are those of that table, while D and trimming were read from the DNA. The sample holds 400,000 to 450,000 clones; about 87% are singletons and the top ten take roughly 0.87%. The chain joins TRBV4-1 to TRBJ2-7, with D possibly TRBD1 on 6 matching bases. The sequenced material came from peripheral blood. The receptor was isolated from a man younger than 35 with COVID-19, enrolled during active disease. The CDR3 DNA follows: TGCGCCAGCAGCCAAGAGTGGGACATATCGGTCCACGAGCAGTACTTC. It encodes CASSQEWDISVHEQYF.